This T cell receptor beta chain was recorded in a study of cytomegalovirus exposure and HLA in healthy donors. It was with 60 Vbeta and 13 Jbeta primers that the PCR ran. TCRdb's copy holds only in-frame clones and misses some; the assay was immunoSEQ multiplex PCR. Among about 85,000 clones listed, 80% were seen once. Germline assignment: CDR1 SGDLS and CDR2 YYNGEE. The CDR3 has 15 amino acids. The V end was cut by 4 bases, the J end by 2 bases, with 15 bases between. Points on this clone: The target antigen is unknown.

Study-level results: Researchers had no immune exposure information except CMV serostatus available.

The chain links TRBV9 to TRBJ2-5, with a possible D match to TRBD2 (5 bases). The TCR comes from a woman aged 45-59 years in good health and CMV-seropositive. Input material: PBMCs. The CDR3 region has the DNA TGTGCCAGCAGCTTCCACCAGGAGGAACAAGAGACCCAGTACTTC. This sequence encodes CASSFHQEEQETQYF.